The clone carrying this T cell receptor (beta chain) was observed a single time. Its antigen is as yet unknown. CDR3 size: 13 residues. J gave up 7 bases and V 6 bases, and 8 bases lay outside the gene matches. Germline V gene sequence: CDR1 MNHEY, CDR2 SVGAGI. This specimen belongs to a study of cytomegalovirus exposure and HLA in healthy donors. Whole-study results and caveats: Earlier analysis looked at TCR beta V segments, and most were productive about 87% or about 30% of the time. Upon later analysis, TCR association rates were observed to vary by HLA locus, being highest for DRB1 and lowest for HLA-C.

Researchers ran the PCR with 60 Vbeta and 13 Jbeta primers. Clones were sequenced by immunoSEQ multiplex PCR, and TCRdb holds only the in-frame ones, with some missing. The table records 150,000 to 200,000 clones, 65% to 90% of them present only once. The gene calls are TRBV6-5 and TRBJ1-2; 7 bases are a match to TRBD1. Sequenced: PBMCs. The clonotype was recovered from a human donor in good health. The CDR3 is CASREQGWGGYTF. CDR3 nucleotides: TGTGCCAGCAGGGAACAGGGGTGGGGTGGCTACACCTTC.